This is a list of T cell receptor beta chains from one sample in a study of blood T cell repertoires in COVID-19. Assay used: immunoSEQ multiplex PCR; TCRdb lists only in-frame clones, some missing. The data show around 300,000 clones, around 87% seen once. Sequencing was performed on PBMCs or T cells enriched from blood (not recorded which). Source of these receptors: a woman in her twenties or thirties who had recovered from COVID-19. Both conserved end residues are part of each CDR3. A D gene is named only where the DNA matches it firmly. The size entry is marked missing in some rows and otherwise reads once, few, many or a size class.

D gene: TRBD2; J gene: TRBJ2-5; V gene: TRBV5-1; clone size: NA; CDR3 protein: CASSQSGVQETQYF; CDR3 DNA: TGCGCCAGCAGCCAGAGCGGGGTCCAAGAGACCCAGTACTTC
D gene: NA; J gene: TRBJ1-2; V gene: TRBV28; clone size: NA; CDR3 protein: CASSSLLERGNGYTF; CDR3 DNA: TGTGCCAGCAGCAGTTTATTGGAGAGGGGGAATGGCTACACCTTC
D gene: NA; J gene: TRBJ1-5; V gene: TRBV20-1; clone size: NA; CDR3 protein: CSAAGDQPQHF; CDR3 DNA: TGCAGTGCAGCGGGGGATCAGCCCCAGCATTTT
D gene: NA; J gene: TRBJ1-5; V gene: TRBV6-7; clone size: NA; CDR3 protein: CASSYSTWAGQVFQPQHF; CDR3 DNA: TGTGCCAGCAGTTACTCGACTTGGGCAGGGCAGGTGTTTCAGCCCCAGCATTTT
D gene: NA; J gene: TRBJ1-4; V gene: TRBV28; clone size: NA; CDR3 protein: CASSLFGVATNEKLFF; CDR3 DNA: TGTGCCAGCAGTTTATTCGGGGTTGCAACTAATGAAAAACTGTTTTTT
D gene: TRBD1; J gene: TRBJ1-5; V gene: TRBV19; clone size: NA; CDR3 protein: CASSIVGGTGSSQPQHF; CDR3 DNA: TGTGCCAGTAGTATAGTTGGGGGGACAGGGTCATCTCAGCCCCAGCATTTT
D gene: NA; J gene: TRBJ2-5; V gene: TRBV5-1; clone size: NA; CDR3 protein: CASSLWTPQEETQYF; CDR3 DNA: TGCGCCAGCAGCTTGTGGACTCCCCAGGAAGAGACCCAGTACTTC
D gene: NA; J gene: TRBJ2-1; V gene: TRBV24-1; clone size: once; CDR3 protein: CATSESYNEQFF; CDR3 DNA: TGTGCCACCAGTGAGTCGTACAATGAGCAGTTCTTC
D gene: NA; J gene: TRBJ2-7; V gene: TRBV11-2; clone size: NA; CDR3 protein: CASSLGAGISYEQYF; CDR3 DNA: TGTGCCAGCAGTTTGGGCGCGGGGATCTCCTACGAGCAGTACTTC
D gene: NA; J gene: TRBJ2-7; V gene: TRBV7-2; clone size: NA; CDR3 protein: CASTPRVLSSYEQYF; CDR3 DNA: TGTGCCAGCACCCCCAGGGTACTCAGCTCCTACGAGCAGTACTTC
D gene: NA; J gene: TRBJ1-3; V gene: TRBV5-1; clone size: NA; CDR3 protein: CASSSTGNSGNTIYF; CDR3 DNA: TGCGCCAGCAGCTCCACAGGGAATTCTGGAAACACCATATATTTT
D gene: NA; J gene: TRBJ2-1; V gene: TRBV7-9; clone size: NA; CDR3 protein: CASSAGLASYNEQFF; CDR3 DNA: TGTGCCAGCAGCGCGGGACTGGCTTCCTACAATGAGCAGTTCTTC
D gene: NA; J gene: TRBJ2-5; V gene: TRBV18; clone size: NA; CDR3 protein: CASSPVAGLEETQYF; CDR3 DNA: TGTGCCAGCTCCCCTGTCGCGGGGCTGGAAGAGACCCAGTACTTC
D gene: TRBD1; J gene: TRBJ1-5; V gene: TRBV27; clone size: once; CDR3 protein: CASGDRANQPQHF; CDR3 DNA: TGTGCCAGTGGGGACAGGGCGAATCAGCCCCAGCATTTT
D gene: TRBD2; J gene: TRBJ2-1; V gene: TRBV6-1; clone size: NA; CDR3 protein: CASSEFLAGGANEQFF; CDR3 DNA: TGTGCCAGCAGTGAATTCCTAGCGGGGGGCGCGAATGAGCAGTTCTTC
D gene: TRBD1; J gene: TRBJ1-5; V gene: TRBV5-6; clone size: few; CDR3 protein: CASSLAGTGSSNQPQHF; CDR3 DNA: TGTGCCAGCAGCTTGGCCGGGACAGGCAGCAGCAATCAGCCCCAGCATTTT
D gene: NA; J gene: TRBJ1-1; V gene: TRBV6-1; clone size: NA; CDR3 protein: CASSDSRVRVNTEAFF; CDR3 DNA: TGTGCCAGCAGTGATAGCCGGGTCCGGGTGAACACTGAAGCTTTCTTT
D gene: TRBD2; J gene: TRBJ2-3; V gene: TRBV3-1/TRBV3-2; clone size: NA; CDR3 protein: CASSQGGAGGRADTQYF; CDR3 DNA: TGTGCCAGCAGCCAAGGGGGAGCGGGGGGACGGGCGGATACGCAGTATTTT
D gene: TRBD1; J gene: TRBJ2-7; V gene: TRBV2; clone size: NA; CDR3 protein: CASIGTETYEQYF; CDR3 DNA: TGTGCCAGCATTGGGACAGAAACCTACGAGCAGTACTTC
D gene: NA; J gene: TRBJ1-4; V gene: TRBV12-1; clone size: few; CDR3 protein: CASSALGGSGEKLFF; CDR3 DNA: TGTGCCAGCAGCGCCCTGGGAGGGTCGGGTGAAAAACTGTTTTTT
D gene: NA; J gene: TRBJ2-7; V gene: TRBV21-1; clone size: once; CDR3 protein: CASSKESQGPSSYEQYF; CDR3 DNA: TGTGCCAGCAGCAAAGAGAGTCAGGGGCCGAGCTCCTACGAGCAGTACTTC
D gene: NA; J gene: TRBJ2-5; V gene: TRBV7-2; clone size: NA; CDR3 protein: CASSLGGGVQETQYF; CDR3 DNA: TGTGCCAGCAGCTTAGGCGGGGGCGTACAAGAGACCCAGTACTTC
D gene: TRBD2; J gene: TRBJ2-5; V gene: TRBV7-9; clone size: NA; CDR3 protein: CASSARLAGTQETQYF; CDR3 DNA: TGTGCCAGCAGCGCGCGACTAGCGGGGACCCAAGAGACCCAGTACTTC
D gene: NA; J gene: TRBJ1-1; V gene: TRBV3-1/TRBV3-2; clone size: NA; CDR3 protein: CASSQQNGGVPNTEAFF; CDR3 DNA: TGTGCCAGCAGCCAACAAAATGGGGGGGTACCCAACACTGAAGCTTTCTTT
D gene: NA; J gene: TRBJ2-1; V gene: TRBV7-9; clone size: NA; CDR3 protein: CASSLDASGYNEQFF; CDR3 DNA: TGTGCCAGCAGCTTAGACGCTTCAGGCTACAATGAGCAGTTCTTC
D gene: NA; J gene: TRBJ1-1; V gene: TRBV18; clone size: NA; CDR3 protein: CASSPAGVGAEAFF; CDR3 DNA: TGTGCCAGCTCACCGGCAGGGGTCGGGGCTGAAGCTTTCTTT
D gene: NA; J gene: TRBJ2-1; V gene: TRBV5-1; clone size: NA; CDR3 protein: CASSLELDYNEQFF; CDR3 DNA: TGCGCCAGCAGCTTGGAACTAGACTACAATGAGCAGTTCTTC
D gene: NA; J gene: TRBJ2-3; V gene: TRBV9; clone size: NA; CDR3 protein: CASSVDSGRGGDTQYF; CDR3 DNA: TGTGCCAGCAGCGTAGACTCTGGCAGGGGCGGAGATACGCAGTATTTT
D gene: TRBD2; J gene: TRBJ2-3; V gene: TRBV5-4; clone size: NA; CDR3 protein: CASSATSGGPTDTQYF; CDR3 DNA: TGTGCCAGCAGCGCGACTAGCGGGGGGCCCACAGATACGCAGTATTTT
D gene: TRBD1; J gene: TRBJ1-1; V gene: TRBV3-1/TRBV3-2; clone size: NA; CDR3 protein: CASSRRRGRQGADTEAFF; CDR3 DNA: TGTGCCAGCAGCAGGCGAAGAGGAAGGCAGGGGGCGGACACTGAAGCTTTCTTT
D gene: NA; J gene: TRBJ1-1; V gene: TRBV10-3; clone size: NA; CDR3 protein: CAINYREGKNTEAFF; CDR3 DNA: TGTGCCATCAACTACAGGGAGGGGAAGAACACTGAAGCTTTCTTT
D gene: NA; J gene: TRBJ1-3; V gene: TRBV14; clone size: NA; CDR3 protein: CASSQVGRGSGNTIYF; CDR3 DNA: TGTGCCAGCAGCCAAGTCGGTCGGGGCTCTGGAAACACCATATATTTT
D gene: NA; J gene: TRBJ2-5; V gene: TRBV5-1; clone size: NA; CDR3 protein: CASSLAGLLNGETQYF; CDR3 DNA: TGCGCCAGCAGCTTGGCCGGGTTACTCAACGGAGAGACCCAGTACTTC
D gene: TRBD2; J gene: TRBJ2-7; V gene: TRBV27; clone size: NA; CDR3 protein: CASCSRGSLLYEQYF; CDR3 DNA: TGTGCCAGCTGCTCGCGGGGGTCCCTCCTCTACGAGCAGTACTTC
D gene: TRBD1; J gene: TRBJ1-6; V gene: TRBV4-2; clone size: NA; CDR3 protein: CASSLRQGDSPLHF; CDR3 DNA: TGTGCCAGCAGCCTCAGACAGGGAGATTCACCCCTCCACTTT
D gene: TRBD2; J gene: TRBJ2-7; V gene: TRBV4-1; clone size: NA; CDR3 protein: CASSQDSAGAPYEQYF; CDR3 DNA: TGCGCCAGCAGCCAAGACTCAGCGGGGGCCCCCTACGAGCAGTACTTC
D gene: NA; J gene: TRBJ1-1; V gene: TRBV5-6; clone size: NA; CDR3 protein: CASSFQDTEAFF; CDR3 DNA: TGTGCCAGCAGCTTCCAGGACACTGAAGCTTTCTTT
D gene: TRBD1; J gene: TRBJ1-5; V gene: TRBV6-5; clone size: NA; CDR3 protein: CASNPRDRDQPQHF; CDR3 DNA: TGTGCCAGCAATCCCCGGGACAGGGATCAGCCCCAGCATTTT
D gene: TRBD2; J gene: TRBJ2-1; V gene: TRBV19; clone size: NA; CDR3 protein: CASSMNGLAGGREEQFF; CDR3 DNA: TGTGCCAGTAGTATGAACGGGCTAGCGGGGGGCAGGGAGGAGCAGTTCTTC
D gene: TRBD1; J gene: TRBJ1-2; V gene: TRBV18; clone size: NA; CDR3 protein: CASSPQDRLYGYTF; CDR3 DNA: TGTGCCAGCTCACCCCAGGACAGGCTCTATGGCTACACCTTC
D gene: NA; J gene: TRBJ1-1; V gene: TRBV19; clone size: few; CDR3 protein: CASSIVANTEAFF; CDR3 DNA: TGTGCCAGTAGTATCGTGGCGAACACTGAAGCTTTCTTT
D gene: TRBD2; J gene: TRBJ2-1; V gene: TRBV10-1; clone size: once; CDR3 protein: CASSEPGGRGEQFF; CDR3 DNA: TGCGCCAGCAGTGAACCGGGAGGCCGGGGGGAGCAGTTCTTC
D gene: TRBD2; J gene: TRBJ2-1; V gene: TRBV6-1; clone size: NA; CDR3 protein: CASSGGLAGDHNEQFF; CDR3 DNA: TGTGCCAGCAGTGGGGGACTAGCGGGGGATCACAATGAGCAGTTCTTC
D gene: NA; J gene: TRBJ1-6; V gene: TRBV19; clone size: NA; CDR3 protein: CASSFGNSPLHF; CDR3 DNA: TGTGCCAGTAGTTTCGGTAACTCACCCCTCCACTTT
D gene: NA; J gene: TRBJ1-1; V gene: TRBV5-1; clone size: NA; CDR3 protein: CASSNSSSGTEAFF; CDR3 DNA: TGCGCCAGCAGTAACTCGTCGTCGGGCACTGAAGCTTTCTTT
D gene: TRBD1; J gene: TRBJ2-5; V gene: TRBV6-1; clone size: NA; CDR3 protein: CASSEPGQGAQETQYF; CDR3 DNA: TGTGCCAGCAGCGAACCGGGACAGGGGGCCCAAGAGACCCAGTACTTC
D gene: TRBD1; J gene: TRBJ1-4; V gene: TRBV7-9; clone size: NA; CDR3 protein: CASSFTGATNEKLFF; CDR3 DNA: TGTGCCAGCAGCTTTACAGGGGCAACTAATGAAAAACTGTTTTTT
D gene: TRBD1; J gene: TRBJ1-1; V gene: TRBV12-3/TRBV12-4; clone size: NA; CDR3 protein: CASSLVQGAEAFF; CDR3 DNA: TGTGCCAGCAGTTTGGTACAGGGGGCTGAAGCTTTCTTT
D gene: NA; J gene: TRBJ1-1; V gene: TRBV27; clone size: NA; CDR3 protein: CASSSALSYQGWTEAFF; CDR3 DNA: TGTGCCAGCAGTTCCGCCCTTTCCTATCAGGGTTGGACTGAAGCTTTCTTT
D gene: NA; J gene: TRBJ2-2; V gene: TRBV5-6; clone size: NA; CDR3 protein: CASSLGRGTGELFF; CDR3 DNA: TGTGCCAGCAGCTTGGGCAGGGGAACCGGGGAGCTGTTTTTT
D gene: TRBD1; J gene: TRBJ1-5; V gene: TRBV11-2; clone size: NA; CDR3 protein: CASSSAEGQLFFGNQPQHF; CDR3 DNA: TGTGCCAGCAGCTCCGCTGAGGGACAGCTTTTTTTCGGCAATCAGCCCCAGCATTTT
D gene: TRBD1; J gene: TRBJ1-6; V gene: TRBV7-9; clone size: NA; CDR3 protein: CASSFTTGGEAPLHF; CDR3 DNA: TGTGCCAGCAGCTTCACAACAGGGGGCGAAGCACCCCTCCACTTT
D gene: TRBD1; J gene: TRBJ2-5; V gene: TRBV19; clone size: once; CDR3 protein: CASRGGQSSQYF; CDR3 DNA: TGTGCCAGTAGAGGGGGACAGAGCAGCCAGTACTTC